This T cell receptor beta chain is drawn from a study of chemoradiotherapy in HPV16-positive cancers. Looking at the study overall: Candidate HPV-specific clones and shared TCR motifs came from two HPV16-positive patients.

V lost 2 bases and J lost 9, with 20 bases in between. The germline V gene encodes CDR1 GTSNPN and CDR2 SVGIG (reference sequence). The CDR3 covers 16 residues. Clones were read by immunoSEQ multiplex PCR, and TCRdb kept only the in-frame ones, dropping some. Among some 16,000 clones, roughly three quarters were seen once, and the ten largest hold around 9.9%. In regard to this clone: Its antigen remains unknown.

Notes on the study in general: Candidate HPV-specific clones and E7-related TCR motifs grew in tumor during treatment. The functional HPV-specific definition rests on just a couple of HPV16-positive patients.

The sequence came from a human donor with HPV-associated anogenital cancer. This specimen was acquired from a patient who underwent chemoradiotherapy. The V and J genes are TRBV30 and TRBJ1-6; D is uncertain. CDR3 nucleotides: TGTGCCTGGAGTCCCCCAGATAGTAATGTCGTTTCACCCCTCCACTTT. It is translated as CAWSPPDSNVVSPLHF.